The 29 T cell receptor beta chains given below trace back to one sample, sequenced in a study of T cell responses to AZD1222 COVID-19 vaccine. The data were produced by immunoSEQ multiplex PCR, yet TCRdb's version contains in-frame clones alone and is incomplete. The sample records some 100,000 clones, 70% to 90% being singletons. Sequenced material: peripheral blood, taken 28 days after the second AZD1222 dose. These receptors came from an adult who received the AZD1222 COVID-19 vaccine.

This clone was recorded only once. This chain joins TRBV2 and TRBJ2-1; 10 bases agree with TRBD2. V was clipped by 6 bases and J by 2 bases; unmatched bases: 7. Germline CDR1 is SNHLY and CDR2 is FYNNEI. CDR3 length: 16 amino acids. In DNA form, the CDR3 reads TGTGCCAGCAGCGAAAGGCTAGCGGGAGCCTACAATGAGCAGTTCTTC. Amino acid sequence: CASSERLAGAYNEQFF.

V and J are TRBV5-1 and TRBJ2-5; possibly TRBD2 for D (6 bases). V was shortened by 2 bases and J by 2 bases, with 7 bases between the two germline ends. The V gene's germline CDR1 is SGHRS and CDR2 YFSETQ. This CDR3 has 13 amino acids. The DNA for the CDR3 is TGCGCCAGCAGCTTTGGAGGGCAAGAGACCCAGTACTTC. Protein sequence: CASSFGGQETQYF.

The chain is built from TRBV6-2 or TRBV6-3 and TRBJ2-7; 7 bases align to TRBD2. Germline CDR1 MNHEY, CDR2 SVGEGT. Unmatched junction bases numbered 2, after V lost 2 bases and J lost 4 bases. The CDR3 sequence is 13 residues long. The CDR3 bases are TGTGCCAGCAGTTACAGGGAGGGGTACGAGCAGTACTTC. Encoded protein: CASSYREGYEQYF.

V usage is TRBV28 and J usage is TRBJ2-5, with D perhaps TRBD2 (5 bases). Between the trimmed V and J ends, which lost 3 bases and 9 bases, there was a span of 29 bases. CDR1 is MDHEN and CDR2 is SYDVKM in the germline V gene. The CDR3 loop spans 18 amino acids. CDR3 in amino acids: CASSLRGSLAGGGLPQYF. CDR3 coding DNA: TGTGCCAGCAGTTTGAGAGGGTCGCTAGCCGGCGGAGGATTGCCCCAGTACTTC.

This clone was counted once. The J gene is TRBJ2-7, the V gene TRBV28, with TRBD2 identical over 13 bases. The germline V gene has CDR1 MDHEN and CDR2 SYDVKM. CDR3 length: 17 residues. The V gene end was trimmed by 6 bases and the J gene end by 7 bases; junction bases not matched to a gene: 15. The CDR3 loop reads CASRPTFGLAGVGEQYF. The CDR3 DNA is TGTGCCAGCAGACCTACATTCGGACTAGCGGGAGTGGGAGAGCAGTACTTC. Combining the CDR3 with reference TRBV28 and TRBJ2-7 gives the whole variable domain DVKVTQSSRYLVKRTGEKVFLECVQDMDHENMFWYRQDPGLGLRLIYFSYDVKMKEKGDIPEGYSVSREKKERFSLILESASTNQTSMYLCASRPTFGLAGVGEQYFGPGTRLTVT.

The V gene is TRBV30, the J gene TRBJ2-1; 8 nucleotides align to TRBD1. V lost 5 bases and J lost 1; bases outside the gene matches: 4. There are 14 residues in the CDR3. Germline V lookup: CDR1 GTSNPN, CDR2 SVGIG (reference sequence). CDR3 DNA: TGTGCCTGGGACAGGGGTAGGTCCTACAATGAGCAGTTCTTC. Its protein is CAWDRGRSYNEQFF.

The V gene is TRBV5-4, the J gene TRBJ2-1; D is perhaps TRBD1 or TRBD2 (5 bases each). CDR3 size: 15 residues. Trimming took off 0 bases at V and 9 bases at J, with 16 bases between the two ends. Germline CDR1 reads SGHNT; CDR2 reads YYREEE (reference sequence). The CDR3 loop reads CASSLAVLDGGEQFF. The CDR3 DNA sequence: TGTGCCAGCAGCTTGGCAGTGTTGGATGGGGGTGAGCAGTTCTTC. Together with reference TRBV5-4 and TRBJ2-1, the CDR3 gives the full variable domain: ETGVTQSPTHLIKTRGQQVTLRCSSQSGHNTVSWYQQALGQGPQFIFQYYREEENGRGNFPPRFSGLQFPNYSSELNVNALELDDSALYLCASSLAVLDGGEQFFGPGTRLTVL.

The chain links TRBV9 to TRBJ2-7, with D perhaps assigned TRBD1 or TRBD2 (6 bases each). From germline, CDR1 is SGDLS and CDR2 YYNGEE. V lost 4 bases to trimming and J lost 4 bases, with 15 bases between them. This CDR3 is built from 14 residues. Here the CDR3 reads CASSNGGHDYEQYF. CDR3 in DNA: TGTGCCAGCAGCAACGGGGGACATGATTACGAGCAGTACTTC.

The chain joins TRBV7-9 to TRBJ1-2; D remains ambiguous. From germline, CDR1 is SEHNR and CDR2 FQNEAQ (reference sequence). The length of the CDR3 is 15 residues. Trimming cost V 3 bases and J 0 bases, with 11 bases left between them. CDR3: CASSFSTEANYGYTF. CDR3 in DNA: TGTGCCAGCAGCTTTTCGACGGAGGCTAACTATGGCTACACCTTC.

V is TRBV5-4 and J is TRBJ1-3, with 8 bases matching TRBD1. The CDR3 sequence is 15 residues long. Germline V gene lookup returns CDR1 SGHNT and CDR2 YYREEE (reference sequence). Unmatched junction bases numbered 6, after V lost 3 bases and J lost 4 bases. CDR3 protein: CASSYNRGRGNTIYF. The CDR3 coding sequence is TGTGCCAGCAGCTATAACAGGGGGAGAGGAAACACCATATATTTT. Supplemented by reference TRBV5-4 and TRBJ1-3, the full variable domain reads ETGVTQSPTHLIKTRGQQVTLRCSSQSGHNTVSWYQQALGQGPQFIFQYYREEENGRGNFPPRFSGLQFPNYSSELNVNALELDDSALYLCASSYNRGRGNTIYFGEGSWLTVV.

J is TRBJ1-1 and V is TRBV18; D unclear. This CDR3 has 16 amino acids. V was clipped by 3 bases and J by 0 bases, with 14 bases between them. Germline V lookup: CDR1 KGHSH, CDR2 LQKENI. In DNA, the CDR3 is TGTGCCAGCTCACCGATGACTCCCGGTTTGAACACTGAAGCTTTCTTT. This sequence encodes CASSPMTPGLNTEAFF.

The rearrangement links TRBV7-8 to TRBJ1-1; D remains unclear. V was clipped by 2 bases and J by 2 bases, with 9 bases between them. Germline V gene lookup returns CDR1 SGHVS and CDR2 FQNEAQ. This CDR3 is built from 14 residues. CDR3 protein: CASSLSGANTEAFF. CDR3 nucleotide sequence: TGTGCCAGCAGCTTATCGGGAGCTAACACTGAAGCTTTCTTT.

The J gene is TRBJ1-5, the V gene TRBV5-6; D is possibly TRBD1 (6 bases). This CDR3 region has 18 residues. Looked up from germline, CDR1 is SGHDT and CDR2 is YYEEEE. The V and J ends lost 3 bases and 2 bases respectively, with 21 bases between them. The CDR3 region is CASSSWFPRGGRNQPQHF. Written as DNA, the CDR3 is TGTGCCAGCAGCTCTTGGTTTCCCAGGGGAGGACGCAATCAGCCCCAGCATTTT.

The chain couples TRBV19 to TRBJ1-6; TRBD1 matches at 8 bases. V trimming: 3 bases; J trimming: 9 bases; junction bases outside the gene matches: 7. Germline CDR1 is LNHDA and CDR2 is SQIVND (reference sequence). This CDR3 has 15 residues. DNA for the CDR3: TGTGCCAGTAGTATCCCGGGACAGGCCTTTTCACCCCTCCACTTT. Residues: CASSIPGQAFSPLHF.

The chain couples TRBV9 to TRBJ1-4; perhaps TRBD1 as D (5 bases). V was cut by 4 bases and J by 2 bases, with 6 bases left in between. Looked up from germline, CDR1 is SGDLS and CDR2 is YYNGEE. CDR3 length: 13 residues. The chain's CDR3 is CASSRDTNEKLFF. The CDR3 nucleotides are TGTGCCAGCAGCCGGGACACTAATGAAAAACTGTTTTTT.

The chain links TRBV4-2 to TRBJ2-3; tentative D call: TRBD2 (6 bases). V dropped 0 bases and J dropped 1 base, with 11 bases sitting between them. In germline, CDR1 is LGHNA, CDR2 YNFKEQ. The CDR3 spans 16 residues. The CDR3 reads CASSQDWWGGTDTQYF. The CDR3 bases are TGTGCCAGCAGCCAAGACTGGTGGGGGGGCACAGATACGCAGTATTTT.

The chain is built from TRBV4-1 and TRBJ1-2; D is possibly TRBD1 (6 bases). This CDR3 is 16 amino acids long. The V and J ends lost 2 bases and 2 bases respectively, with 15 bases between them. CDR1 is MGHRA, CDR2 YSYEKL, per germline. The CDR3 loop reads CASSQPTQGQNYGYTF. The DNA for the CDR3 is TGCGCCAGCAGCCAACCCACCCAGGGGCAGAACTATGGCTACACCTTC.

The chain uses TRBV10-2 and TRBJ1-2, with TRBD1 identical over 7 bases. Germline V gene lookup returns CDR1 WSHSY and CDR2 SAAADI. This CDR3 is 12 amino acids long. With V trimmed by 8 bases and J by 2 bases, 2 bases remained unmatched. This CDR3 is CASQTGNYGYTF. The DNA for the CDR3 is TGCGCCAGCCAGACAGGGAACTATGGCTACACCTTC.

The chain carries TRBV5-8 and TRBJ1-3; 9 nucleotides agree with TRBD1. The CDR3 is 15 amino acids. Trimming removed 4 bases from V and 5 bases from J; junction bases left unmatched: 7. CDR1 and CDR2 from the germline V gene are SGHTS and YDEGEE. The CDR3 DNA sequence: TGTGCCAGCAGCCATACCGGGACAGGGAGAAACACCATATATTTT. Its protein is CASSHTGTGRNTIYF.

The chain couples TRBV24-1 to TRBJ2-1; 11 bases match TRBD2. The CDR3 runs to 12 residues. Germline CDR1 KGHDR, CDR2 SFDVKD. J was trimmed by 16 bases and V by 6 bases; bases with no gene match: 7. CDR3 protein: CATSSEGLAEFF. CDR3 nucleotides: TGTGCCACCAGTTCAGAGGGACTAGCGGAATTCTTC.

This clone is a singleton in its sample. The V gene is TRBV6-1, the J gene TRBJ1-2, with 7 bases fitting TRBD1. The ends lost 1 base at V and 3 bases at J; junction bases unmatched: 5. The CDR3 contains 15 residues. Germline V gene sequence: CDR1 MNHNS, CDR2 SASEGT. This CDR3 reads CASSEDGTADYGYTF. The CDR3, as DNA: TGTGCCAGCAGTGAAGATGGGACAGCGGACTATGGCTACACCTTC.

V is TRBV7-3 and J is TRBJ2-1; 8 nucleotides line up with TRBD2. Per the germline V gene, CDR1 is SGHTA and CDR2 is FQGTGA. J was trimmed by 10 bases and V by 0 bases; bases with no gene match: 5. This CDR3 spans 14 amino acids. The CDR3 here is CASSLTSGAKEQFF. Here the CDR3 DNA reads TGTGCCAGCAGCTTAACTAGCGGGGCCAAAGAGCAGTTCTTC. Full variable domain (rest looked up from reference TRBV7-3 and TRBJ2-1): GAGVSQTPSNKVTEKGKYVELRCDPISGHTALYWYRQSLGQGPEFLIYFQGTGAADDSGLPNDRFFAVRPEGSVSTLKIQRTERGDSAVYLCASSLTSGAKEQFFGPGTRLTVL.

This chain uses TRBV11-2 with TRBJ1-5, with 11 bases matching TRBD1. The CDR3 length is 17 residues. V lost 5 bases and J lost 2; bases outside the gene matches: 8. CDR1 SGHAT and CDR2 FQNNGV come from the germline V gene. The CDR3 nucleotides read TGTGCCAGCAGCCTAGGACAGGGGGCTTATGGCAATCAGCCCCAGCATTTT. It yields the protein CASSLGQGAYGNQPQHF.

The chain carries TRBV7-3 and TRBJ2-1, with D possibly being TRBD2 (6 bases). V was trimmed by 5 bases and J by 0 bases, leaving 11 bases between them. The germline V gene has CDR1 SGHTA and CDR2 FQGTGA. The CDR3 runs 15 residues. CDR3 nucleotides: TGTGCCAGCAGCATTAGCGGAAGCTCCTACAATGAGCAGTTCTTC. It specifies CASSISGSSYNEQFF.

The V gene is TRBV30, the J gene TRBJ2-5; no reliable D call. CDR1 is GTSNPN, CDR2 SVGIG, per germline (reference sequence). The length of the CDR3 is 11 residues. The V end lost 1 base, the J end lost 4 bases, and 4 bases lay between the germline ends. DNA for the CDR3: TGTGCCTGGAGTGGCGGAGAGACCCAGTACTTC. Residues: CAWSGGETQYF.

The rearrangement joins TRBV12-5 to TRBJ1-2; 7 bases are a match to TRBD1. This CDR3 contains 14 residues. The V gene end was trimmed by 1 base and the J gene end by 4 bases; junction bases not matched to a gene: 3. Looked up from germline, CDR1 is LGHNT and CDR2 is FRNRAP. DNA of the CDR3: TGTGCTAGTGGTTTGGACAGGGGAAGCTATGGCTACACCTTC. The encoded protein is CASGLDRGSYGYTF.

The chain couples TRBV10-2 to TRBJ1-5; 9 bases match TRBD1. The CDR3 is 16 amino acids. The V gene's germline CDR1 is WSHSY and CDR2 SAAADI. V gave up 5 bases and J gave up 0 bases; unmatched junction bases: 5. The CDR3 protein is CASSSTGGSSNQPQHF. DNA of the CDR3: TGCGCCAGCAGTTCCACAGGGGGCTCTAGCAATCAGCCCCAGCATTTT.

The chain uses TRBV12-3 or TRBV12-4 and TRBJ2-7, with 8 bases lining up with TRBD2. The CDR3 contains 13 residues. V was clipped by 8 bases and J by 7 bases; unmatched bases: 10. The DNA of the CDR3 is TGTGCCAGCCAGATAGCGGGGACCAGAGAGCAGTACTTC. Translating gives CASQIAGTREQYF.

Here the CDR3 reads CASSVQTNYGYTF. In DNA, the CDR3 is TGTGCCAGCAGTGTACAGACTAACTATGGCTACACCTTC. This chain links TRBV2 with TRBJ1-2, with D unclear. The CDR3 length is 13 residues. Germline V gene data show CDR1 as SNHLY and CDR2 as FYNNEI. Trimming left V 4 bases short and J 0 bases short, with 6 bases between. Based on the CDR3 plus reference TRBV2 and TRBJ1-2, the full variable domain is EPEVTQTPSHQVTQMGQEVILRCVPISNHLYFYWYRQILGQKVEFLVSFYNNEISEKSEIFDDQFSVERPDGSNFTLKIRSTKLEDSAMYFCASSVQTNYGYTFGSGTRLTVV.